The 16 T cell receptor beta chains in this list originate from one sample, sequenced in a study of cytomegalovirus exposure and HLA in healthy donors. The data were produced by immunoSEQ multiplex PCR, yet TCRdb's version contains in-frame clones alone and is incomplete. Counted here are tens of thousands of clones, 85% to 95% occurring once; the ten biggest clones make up 0.55% to 0.75%. Sequenced input: PBMCs. The receptor source for this set is a young woman in good health and CMV-seronegative.

V and J are TRBV7-2 and TRBJ2-5, with 9 bases identical to TRBD2. CDR1 is SGHTA, CDR2 FQGNSA, per germline. J was trimmed by 2 bases and V by 0 bases; bases with no gene match: 7. The CDR3 sequence is 17 residues long. CDR3 DNA sequence: TGTGCCAGCAGCTTAGCGCACGGAGCGGGGGGTCAAGAGACCCAGTACTTC. It yields the protein CASSLAHGAGGQETQYF.

The gene calls are TRBV5-1 and TRBJ2-5, with 10 positions matching TRBD2. Losses at the gene ends were 2 bases for V and 5 bases for J; bases not matched to a gene: 9. The CDR3 extends over 16 amino acids. Germline CDR1 SGHRS, CDR2 YFSETQ. The CDR3 is CASSLSGRAGAETQYF. In nucleotides, the CDR3 is TGCGCCAGCAGCTTAAGCGGGAGGGCCGGGGCGGAGACCCAGTACTTC.

The J gene is TRBJ2-1, the V gene TRBV18, with 7 bases matching TRBD1. The CDR3 has 14 amino acids. V shed 3 bases and J 5 bases; nucleotides not matched to a gene: 4. Per germline, CDR1 KGHSH and CDR2 LQKENI. CDR3 sequence (DNA): TGTGCCAGCTCACCGGGACAGCGAAACAATGAGCAGTTCTTC. Protein: CASSPGQRNNEQFF.

This chain joins TRBV19 and TRBJ1-5; 10 bases map to TRBD1. The junction had 2 bases not matched to a gene; V was cut back by 5 bases and J by 1 base. CDR1 and CDR2 (germline): LNHDA, SQIVND (reference sequence). The CDR3 has 15 amino acids. The CDR3 DNA is TGTGCCAGTAGTGCGGACAGGGGGAGCAATCAGCCCCAGCATTTT. Amino acids: CASSADRGSNQPQHF.

This clone was seen once. Compared with germline, one end of the junction differs, possibly owing to a read error. The genes are TRBV18 and TRBJ2-2; the match to TRBD2 covers 9 bases. Germline CDR1 reads KGHSH; CDR2 reads LQKENI. This CDR3 contains 17 residues. This CDR3 is CASSPPSGDRNTGELFF. In DNA form, the CDR3 reads TGTGCCAGCTCCCCACCTAGCGGGGATAGGAACACCGGGGAGCTGTTTTTT.

V usage is TRBV7-7 and J usage is TRBJ1-4; tentative D call: TRBD1 (6 bases). The germline V gene has CDR1 SSHAT and CDR2 FNYEAQ (reference sequence). Trimming pared 5 bases from V and 1 base from J, leaving 17 bases between. The CDR3 runs to 17 residues. The CDR3 spells CASSPGFKTGTNEKLFF. The CDR3 nucleotides read TGTGCCAGCAGCCCCGGCTTTAAGACAGGAACTAATGAAAAACTGTTTTTT.

The rearrangement links TRBV27 to TRBJ1-5; a weak D match, TRBD1 (5 bases). The CDR3 is 14 residues long. The ends were cut back, 2 bases at V and 3 bases at J, with 8 bases in the middle. Per germline, CDR1 MNHEY and CDR2 SMNVEV (reference sequence). The CDR3: CASSLRGFNQPQHF. The CDR3 DNA is TGTGCCAGCAGTTTACGGGGGTTCAATCAGCCCCAGCATTTT.

The CDR3 is CASSTSGSAYNEQFF. The CDR3 region has the DNA TGTGCCAGCAGTACAAGCGGGAGTGCCTACAATGAGCAGTTCTTC. This chain uses TRBV28 with TRBJ2-1, with TRBD2 matching 8 bases. The CDR3 runs 15 residues. Unmatched junction bases numbered 5, after V lost 5 bases and J lost 2 bases. Germline lookup yields CDR1 MDHEN and CDR2 SYDVKM.

The chain joins TRBV6-6 to TRBJ1-1; D call uncertain. Per germline, CDR1 MNHNY and CDR2 SVGAGI (reference sequence). The CDR3 contains 14 residues. V was trimmed by 7 bases and J by 7 bases, leaving 19 bases between them. The CDR3 DNA reads TGTGCCAGCATTCCCCATTTAGGAGTGTTTGAAGCTTTCTTT. Translating it yields CASIPHLGVFEAFF.

The chain has TRBV19 and TRBJ1-1, with D uncertain. Deletions cut 6 bases from V and 1 base from J, with 15 bases between. Per germline, CDR1 LNHDA and CDR2 SQIVND (reference sequence). CDR3 size: 15 residues. The CDR3 nucleotides read TGTGCCAGTAGACCCTCATTTGGAGCGAACACTGAAGCTTTCTTT. Translating gives CASRPSFGANTEAFF.

The chain joins TRBV4-3 to TRBJ2-3; TRBD2 agrees at 9 bases. This CDR3 has 16 amino acids. The V and J ends lost 3 bases and 6 bases, in that order; junction bases with no gene match: 10. CDR1 is LGHNA and CDR2 is YSLEER in the germline V gene. CDR3 DNA: TGCGCCAGCAGCCAGGAGGGAAGCGGGGGGTGGGATACGCAGTATTTT. Protein product: CASSQEGSGGWDTQYF.

This clone showed up just once. CDR3 loop: CAAGGLGQPQHF. DNA of the CDR3: TGTGCCGCCGGGGGACTGGGTCAGCCCCAGCATTTT. This chain connects TRBV27 to TRBJ1-5; possible D gene TRBD1, 5 bases. This CDR3 has 12 residues. Per germline, CDR1 MNHEY and CDR2 SMNVEV (reference sequence). Trimming shortened V by 11 bases and J by 6 bases, and 14 bases separated the two germline ends.

This clone has a single count. The germline gene is not matched at one end of the junction; a read error may be the cause. This rearrangement joins TRBV5-4 to TRBJ1-1; unclear D gene. CDR1 and CDR2 (germline): SGHNT, YYREEE (reference sequence). This CDR3 region has 9 residues. The CDR3 DNA sequence: TGTGCCAGCAGCTTGTGGCCGACATTT. It codes for CASSLWPTF.

The chain joins TRBV30 to TRBJ2-7, with 9 bases lining up with TRBD1. Per germline, CDR1 GTSNPN and CDR2 SVGIG (reference sequence). The CDR3 has 14 amino acids. Trimming removed 3 bases from V and 5 bases from J; junction bases left unmatched: 8. CDR3 region: CAWSVGTGRNEQYF. The CDR3 nucleotides are TGTGCCTGGAGCGTCGGGACAGGGAGAAACGAGCAGTACTTC.

The rearrangement uses TRBV7-9 and TRBJ2-3; TRBD1 is a possible D gene (5 bases). Trimming took 3 bases from V and 2 from J, leaving 9 bases between them. The CDR3 extends over 14 amino acids. The germline CDR1 and CDR2 sequences are SEHNR and FQNEAQ (reference sequence). The CDR3 DNA sequence: TGTGCCAGCAGCTTCGGCAGGGACACAGATACGCAGTATTTT. It translates to CASSFGRDTDTQYF.

This chain connects TRBV2 to TRBJ2-7; D gene unclear. The length of the CDR3 is 11 residues. Trimming left V 10 bases short and J 3 bases short, with 10 bases between. The germline gives CDR1 SNHLY, CDR2 FYNNEI. Written as DNA, the CDR3 is TGTGCCACTGACTCTCACTACGAGCAGTACTTC. Amino acids: CATDSHYEQYF.